A selection of T cell receptor beta chains follows, all from one sample in a study of blood T cells in healthy people across ages. TCRdb analysed the 5' RACE reads with MiXCR anew, one entry per CDR3 protein. The sample holds over 750,000 distinct CDR3 sequences, 20% to 30% seen once. These same records also appear under a second study, on T cells of mothers and their children.

Sequenced material: blood. All receptors come from a boy between 10 and 17 years old in good health. CDR3s include the opening cysteine and the closing phenylalanine or tryptophan. The order of the fields is clone size, D gene, V gene, J gene, CDR3 DNA, CDR3 protein. D genes are given only for firm matches. Clone size is shown for a subset of rows, as once, few, many or a class of expanded clone.

clone_size: once
d_call: -
v_call: TRBV20-1
j_call: TRBJ2-3
cdr3_nt: TGCAGTGCTGTACCGCTAGGGATGGGGGATACGCAGTATTTT
cdr3_aa: CSAVPLGMGDTQYF

clone_size: few
d_call: -
v_call: TRBV20-1
j_call: TRBJ2-4
cdr3_nt: TGCAGTGCTAGAGAGGGGGTAGCCAAAAACATTCAGTACTTC
cdr3_aa: CSAREGVAKNIQYF

clone_size: -
d_call: -
v_call: TRBV20-1
j_call: TRBJ2-2
cdr3_nt: TGCAGTGCCTCAATTCTGGCTGACCCGACCGGGGAGCTGTTTTTT
cdr3_aa: CSASILADPTGELFF

clone_size: -
d_call: -
v_call: TRBV27
j_call: TRBJ2-3
cdr3_nt: TGTGCCAGCAGCTTGAGACAGCCAAGCACAGATACGCAGTATTTT
cdr3_aa: CASSLRQPSTDTQYF

clone_size: few
d_call: -
v_call: TRBV29-1
j_call: TRBJ2-7
cdr3_nt: TGCAGCGTTGAACTAACAGGGACCCAATCCTACGAGCAGTACTTC
cdr3_aa: CSVELTGTQSYEQYF

clone_size: few
d_call: TRBD2
v_call: TRBV6-5
j_call: TRBJ2-3
cdr3_nt: TGTGCCAGCAGCCCCGGACTAGCGGGAGTCTTTTTAGATACGCAGTATTTT
cdr3_aa: CASSPGLAGVFLDTQYF

clone_size: few
d_call: -
v_call: TRBV6-1
j_call: TRBJ1-3
cdr3_nt: TGTGCCAGCACAGGGTACCGTCTCGGAGACACCATATATTTT
cdr3_aa: CASTGYRLGDTIYF

clone_size: -
d_call: TRBD1
v_call: TRBV7-9
j_call: TRBJ2-1
cdr3_nt: TGTGCCAGCAGCCCCTCGTCCGGGACAGAGAACAATGAGCAGTTCTTC
cdr3_aa: CASSPSSGTENNEQFF

clone_size: -
d_call: -
v_call: TRBV6-2/TRBV6-3
j_call: TRBJ2-7
cdr3_nt: TGTGCCAGCAGTTACTCGCCTGGGGGCTACGAGCAGTACTTC
cdr3_aa: CASSYSPGGYEQYF

clone_size: -
d_call: TRBD1
v_call: TRBV27
j_call: TRBJ2-5
cdr3_nt: TGTGCCAGCAGTGACCCGGGACAGGGAAAAGAGACCCAGTACTTC
cdr3_aa: CASSDPGQGKETQYF

clone_size: once
d_call: TRBD2
v_call: TRBV6-5
j_call: TRBJ2-2
cdr3_nt: TGTGCCAGCAGTTACTCTAGCGGGAGTATCACCGGGGAGCTGTTTTTT
cdr3_aa: CASSYSSGSITGELFF

clone_size: few
d_call: -
v_call: TRBV27
j_call: TRBJ2-1
cdr3_nt: TGTGCCAGCAGTTCTTATACCGACAGAGGCTATGAGCAGTTCTTC
cdr3_aa: CASSSYTDRGYEQFF

clone_size: few
d_call: -
v_call: TRBV4-2
j_call: TRBJ1-2
cdr3_nt: TGTGCCAGCAGCCAACAGGACCTACCCTATGGCTACACCTTC
cdr3_aa: CASSQQDLPYGYTF

clone_size: -
d_call: TRBD1
v_call: TRBV6-5
j_call: TRBJ2-7
cdr3_nt: TGTGCCAGCAGTAAAGGACAGGGGGCAAGCGAGCAGTACTTC
cdr3_aa: CASSKGQGASEQYF

clone_size: few
d_call: TRBD1
v_call: TRBV28
j_call: TRBJ1-4
cdr3_nt: TGTGCCAGCAGTTTCTCGACAGGGGCAGAAAAACTGTTTTTT
cdr3_aa: CASSFSTGAEKLFF

clone_size: -
d_call: TRBD2
v_call: TRBV6-6
j_call: TRBJ2-7
cdr3_nt: TGTGCCAGCAGTCCCGGGGGGGACCACGAGCAGTACTTC
cdr3_aa: CASSPGGDHEQYF